These 27 T cell receptor beta chains came from one sample sequenced in a study of cytomegalovirus exposure and HLA in healthy donors (TCRdb year 2017). Library generation was performed with the immunoSEQ multiplex PCR assay. A mixture of 60 forward primers for TCR Vbeta segments and 13 reverse primers for TCR Jbeta segments was used in the multiplex PCR. In its TCRdb copy, this immuneACCESS table keeps in-frame sequences only and misses some clones. Where compared with another copy, unresolved V genes explain less than half of these, and the others have no known cause. The sample has around 280,000 clones on record, around 90% of them singletons. The ten largest clonotypes hold roughly 2.3% of the sample. Sequenced: PBMCs. These TCRs come from a woman aged 18-29 years in good health and CMV-seronegative.

This chain uses TRBV27 with TRBJ2-7; 8 nucleotides line up with TRBD1. Losses at the gene ends were 1 base for V and 6 bases for J; bases not matched to a gene: 14. From germline, CDR1 is MNHEY and CDR2 SMNVEV (reference sequence). The CDR3 is 17 residues long. The CDR3 nucleotides are TGTGCCAGCAGTTTATGGCAGGGGGCCTCCACTGATCCCGAGCAGTACTTC. This translates into CASSLWQGASTDPEQYF.

This clone was observed a few times. The V call is TRBV2, the J call TRBJ2-5; no clear D. CDR3 size: 14 residues. Trimming left V 6 bases short and J 4 bases short, with 15 bases between. In germline, CDR1 is SNHLY, CDR2 FYNNEI. The chain's CDR3 is CASSLRPQLETQYF. DNA for the CDR3: TGTGCCAGCAGCCTCCGTCCACAATTAGAGACCCAGTACTTC.

The V and J genes are TRBV7-9 and TRBJ2-1; 15 positions match TRBD2. V shed 7 bases, J shed 7 bases, and the junction held 17 bases outside the gene matches. CDR1 is SEHNR and CDR2 is FQNEAQ in the germline V gene (reference sequence). This CDR3 region has 19 residues. For the CDR3, the DNA is TGTGCCAGCATCCCCCCGGGACTAGCGGGAGGTATGGGAAGGAATGAGCAGTTCTTC. This sequence encodes CASIPPGLAGGMGRNEQFF.

This chain uses TRBV9 with TRBJ2-6; D may be TRBD1 (6 bases). Per the germline V gene, CDR1 is SGDLS and CDR2 is YYNGEE. The CDR3 runs to 14 residues. V was trimmed by 3 bases and J by 2 bases, leaving 6 bases between them. Written as DNA, the CDR3 is TGTGCCAGCAGCGAGGGGGCTGGGGCCAACGTCCTGACTTTC. Protein sequence: CASSEGAGANVLTF.

This chain connects TRBV6-1 to TRBJ2-3, with a weak D call TRBD1 (5 bases). Germline CDR1 and CDR2: MNHNS and SASEGT. The CDR3 sequence is 13 residues long. The V end lost 8 bases, the J end lost 2 bases, and 11 bases lay between the germline ends. The CDR3 DNA sequence: TGTGCCAGCGGGGCAGCCACCACAGATACGCAGTATTTT. It translates to CASGAATTDTQYF.

The chain joins TRBV6-5 to TRBJ1-1, with 10 positions matching TRBD1. The CDR3 runs 15 residues. V shed 7 bases, J shed 4 bases, and the junction held 9 bases outside the gene matches. In germline, CDR1 is MNHEY, CDR2 SVGAGI. CDR3 DNA: TGTGCCAGCACCGTGACAGGGGGCACTATCACTGAAGCTTTCTTT. This encodes CASTVTGGTITEAFF.

This clone was picked up one time. CDR3 DNA: TGTGCCAGCTCACCATCGGACAGTAACTATGGCTACACCTTC. Its protein product is CASSPSDSNYGYTF. The chain carries TRBV18 and TRBJ1-2, with a possible D match to TRBD1 (6 bases). The CDR3 totals 14 residues. The ends were cut back, 2 bases at V and 1 base at J, with 8 bases in the middle. Germline lookup yields CDR1 KGHSH and CDR2 LQKENI.

The chain recombines TRBV6-4 with TRBJ2-7, with TRBD2 identical over 8 bases. V gave up 5 bases and J gave up 5 bases; unmatched junction bases: 11. Per the germline V gene, CDR1 is MRHNA and CDR2 is SNTAGT. This CDR3 is 15 amino acids long. The DNA of the CDR3 is TGTGCCAGCAGTCCAAGCGGGGGAGATCCTAACGAGCAGTACTTC. Encoded protein: CASSPSGGDPNEQYF.

J is TRBJ1-1 and V is TRBV13; no clear D. Germline assignment: CDR1 PRHDT and CDR2 FYEKMQ (reference sequence). There are 14 residues in the CDR3. The V and J ends lost 2 bases and 5 bases respectively, with 12 bases between them. Here the CDR3 DNA reads TGTGCCAGCAGCTTAACTTCAAGTCGGACTGAAGCTTTCTTT. Translating gives CASSLTSSRTEAFF.

Here the CDR3 DNA reads TGTGCCAGCAAGAGCGGGGCGGAAGATACGCAGTATTTT. This translates into CASKSGAEDTQYF. J is TRBJ2-3 and V is TRBV27; 7 bases line up with TRBD2. Looked up from germline, CDR1 is MNHEY and CDR2 is SMNVEV (reference sequence). V lost 7 bases and J lost 5; bases outside the gene matches: 6. The CDR3 sequence is 13 residues long.

This sequence joins TRBV2 and TRBJ2-5, with 7 bases lining up with TRBD2. CDR1 and CDR2 (germline): SNHLY, FYNNEI. The J segment lost 2 bases and the V segment lost 3 bases, leaving 9 bases of the junction unmatched. The CDR3 loop spans 16 amino acids. As DNA, the CDR3 is TGTGCCAGCAGTGACGGTATAGCGGGCGAACAAGAGACCCAGTACTTC. Its translation: CASSDGIAGEQETQYF.

The V gene is TRBV10-2, the J gene TRBJ2-1; D may be TRBD1 (5 bases). The ends were cut back, 4 bases at V and 2 bases at J, with 12 bases in the middle. CDR3 length: 15 amino acids. Germline V gene data show CDR1 as WSHSY and CDR2 as SAAADI. The CDR3 nucleotides are TGCGCCAGCAGTGTCCTCCAAGGGGCCTACAATGAGCAGTTCTTC. This encodes CASSVLQGAYNEQFF.

Concerning this clone: Other DNA sequences in this specimen translate into the identical CDR3. J is TRBJ1-6 and V is TRBV5-6, with TRBD1 matching 7 bases. The junction had 7 bases not matched to a gene; V was cut back by 0 bases and J by 1 base. Germline V gene lookup returns CDR1 SGHDT and CDR2 YYEEEE. There are 18 residues in the CDR3. The chain's CDR3 is CASSLDRGVVSYNSPLHF. For the CDR3, the DNA is TGTGCCAGCAGCTTGGACAGGGGAGTGGTATCCTATAATTCACCCCTCCACTTT.

This CDR3 is CASSFSPDSYEQYF. The CDR3 DNA sequence: TGTGCCAGCAGTTTCTCACCAGACAGCTACGAGCAGTACTTC. The chain links TRBV27 to TRBJ2-7, with D possibly being TRBD1 (5 bases). This CDR3 has 14 residues. Germline loops: CDR1 MNHEY, CDR2 SMNVEV (reference sequence). V lost 3 bases to trimming and J lost 3 bases, with 12 bases between them.

This clone has a single count. The chain carries TRBV18 and TRBJ2-5; TRBD2 agrees at 11 bases. The J segment lost 2 bases and the V segment lost 2 bases, leaving 4 bases of the junction unmatched. The CDR3 sequence is 16 residues long. Germline loops: CDR1 KGHSH, CDR2 LQKENI. CDR3 DNA sequence: TGTGCCAGCTCACCAACTAGCGGGGGCCTTCAAGAGACCCAGTACTTC. Its translation: CASSPTSGGLQETQYF.

The chain joins TRBV5-4 to TRBJ1-1, with D unresolved. Germline CDR1 is SGHNT and CDR2 is YYREEE (reference sequence). V lost 4 bases, J lost 0 bases, and 16 bases lay in between. The CDR3 covers 16 residues. CDR3 loop: CASSDNRRGMNTEAFF. The CDR3 nucleotides read TGTGCCAGCAGCGACAACCGACGGGGTATGAACACTGAAGCTTTCTTT.

The chain recombines TRBV6-5 with TRBJ1-6; possibly TRBD1 for D (6 bases). Germline V gene sequence: CDR1 MNHEY, CDR2 SVGAGI. This CDR3 spans 15 amino acids. Trimming stripped 5 bases from V and 3 bases from J, with 11 bases between. The CDR3: CASSPDSDYNSPLHF. CDR3 coding DNA: TGTGCCAGCAGTCCGGACAGCGACTATAATTCACCCCTCCACTTT.

This chain uses TRBV7-9 with TRBJ1-1; the D is unclear. V was trimmed by 2 bases and J by 0 bases, leaving 13 bases between them. In germline, CDR1 is SEHNR, CDR2 FQNEAQ (reference sequence). The CDR3 sequence is 16 residues long. The CDR3 sequence: CASSLYAYYMNTEAFF. The CDR3, as DNA: TGTGCCAGCAGCTTATATGCCTACTATATGAACACTGAAGCTTTCTTT.

The chain joins TRBV18 to TRBJ1-2, with TRBD1 matching over 9 bases. The J segment lost 7 bases and the V segment lost 3 bases, leaving 6 bases of the junction unmatched. The CDR3 contains 14 residues. From germline, CDR1 is KGHSH and CDR2 LQKENI. CDR3: CASSPDRGLAGYTF. In DNA form, the CDR3 reads TGTGCCAGCTCACCCGACAGGGGGTTGGCTGGCTACACCTTC.

This chain joins TRBV5-1 and TRBJ1-2; a weak D match, TRBD1 (5 bases). This CDR3 is built from 13 residues. Germline V gene lookup returns CDR1 SGHRS and CDR2 YFSETQ. The V end lost 0 bases, the J end lost 4 bases, and 7 bases lay between the germline ends. This CDR3 is CASSLVGGYGYTF. The DNA of the CDR3 is TGCGCCAGCAGCTTGGTCGGGGGCTATGGCTACACCTTC.

The V call is TRBV10-3, the J call TRBJ2-7; no firm D call. The CDR3 has 14 residues. Trimming removed 0 bases at V and 0 bases at J, with 6 bases between. The germline gives CDR1 ENHRY, CDR2 SYGVKD. In DNA, the CDR3 is TGTGCCATCAGTGAGTCCCCGTACTCCTACGAGCAGTACTTC. The encoded protein is CAISESPYSYEQYF.

V usage is TRBV9 and J usage is TRBJ2-2; 7 bases agree with TRBD2. CDR1 SGDLS and CDR2 YYNGEE come from the germline V gene. This CDR3 region has 15 residues. With V trimmed by 4 bases and J by 4 bases, 7 bases remained unmatched. CDR3 amino acids: CASSPNWGGTGELFF. The CDR3 region has the DNA TGTGCCAGCAGCCCTAACTGGGGGGGCACCGGGGAGCTGTTTTTT.

This sequence joins TRBV7-9 and TRBJ2-2; 7 bases are shared with TRBD2. The length of the CDR3 is 16 residues. V lost 2 bases and J lost 2; bases outside the gene matches: 5. CDR1 is SEHNR, CDR2 FQNEAQ, per germline (reference sequence). As DNA, the CDR3 is TGTGCCAGCAGCTTAAATCCAGCGGGAAACACCGGGGAGCTGTTTTTT. Translated: CASSLNPAGNTGELFF.

The chain links TRBV7-2 to TRBJ2-3; TRBD2 matches at 9 bases. J gave up 2 bases and V 1 base, and 13 bases lay outside the gene matches. This CDR3 is 19 amino acids long. Germline CDR1 SGHTA, CDR2 FQGNSA. CDR3 sequence: CASSLGRRASGTYTDTQYF. For the CDR3, the DNA is TGTGCCAGCAGCTTAGGCCGGAGGGCTAGCGGGACCTACACAGATACGCAGTATTTT.

The gene calls are TRBV18 and TRBJ1-3; no clear D. Germline V CDR1 and CDR2: KGHSH, LQKENI. CDR3 size: 14 residues. The germline V and J ends were trimmed by 6 bases and 2 bases, with 11 bases remaining between them. CDR3 in amino acids: CASSPDMAGNTIYF. CDR3 nucleotides: TGTGCCAGCTCTCCAGACATGGCTGGAAACACCATATATTTT. Filled out from reference TRBV18 and TRBJ1-3, the complete variable domain reads NAGVMQNPRHLVRRRGQEARLRCSPMKGHSHVYWYRQLPEEGLKFMVYLQKENIIDESGMPKERFSAEFPKEGPSILRIQQVVRGDSAAYFCASSPDMAGNTIYFGEGSWLTVV.

The chain is built from TRBV2 and TRBJ2-5; no definite D call. CDR3 size: 12 residues. Germline V gene lookup returns CDR1 SNHLY and CDR2 FYNNEI. Trimming took off 6 bases at V and 5 bases at J, with 10 bases between the two ends. CDR3 region: CASRVLVETQYF. CDR3 bases: TGTGCCAGCAGGGTCCTAGTGGAGACCCAGTACTTC.

The J gene is TRBJ2-3, the V gene TRBV5-1, with TRBD2 identical over 9 bases. CDR3 length equals 17 residues. V lost 4 bases, J lost 10 bases, and 19 bases stayed unmatched. The germline V gene has CDR1 SGHRS and CDR2 YFSETQ. The CDR3 bases are TGCGCCAGCAGCCCCTACTGTGGGCGGGGGGGCGAGGAGGCGCAGTATTTT. Translation: CASSPYCGRGGEEAQYF.